Described below is a single T cell receptor (beta chain) sequence and its context. Each CDR3 protein gets one entry after TCRdb re-called the RT-PCR reads with MiXCR. The sample records some 880,000 distinct CDR3 sequences, roughly 18% being singletons. The CDR3 spans 16 residues. Unmatched junction bases numbered 4, after V lost 0 bases and J lost 2 bases. Per the germline V gene, CDR1 is SGHTA and CDR2 is FQGNSA. The sample originates from a study of patients and donors after allogeneic stem cell transplantation. The sample taken for sequencing was blood, either unsorted or a sorted T cell fraction (not recorded which). V usage is TRBV7-2 and J usage is TRBJ2-7; TRBD1 aligns across 10 bases. The source of this sequence is a human donor who was either an allogeneic HSCT recipient or a stem cell or donor lymphocyte infusion donor (not recorded which). It is not recorded whose cells these are; they may come from a transplant donor. Here the CDR3 DNA reads TGTGCCAGCAGCTTAGCTCCCGGGACAGGGGCCTACGAGCAGTACTTC. Its translation: CASSLAPGTGAYEQYF.